The 4 T cell receptor beta chains below were found in one sample sequenced in a study of blood T cells in healthy people across ages. Sample-barcoded 5' priming and a J-beta primer mix drove a second PCR of roughly 7 to 11 cycles. MiXCR, run by TCRdb on the 5' RACE reads, gives a single entry per CDR3 protein. The data show about 1.4 million distinct CDR3 sequences, around 59% seen once. The specimen was blood. Receptors were obtained from a man younger than 35 in good health.

The chain recombines TRBV27 with TRBJ1-4; TRBD1 is a possible D gene (6 bases). This CDR3 spans 14 amino acids. Looked up from germline, CDR1 is MNHEY and CDR2 is SMNVEV (reference sequence). Trimming pared 6 bases from V and 0 bases from J, leaving 8 bases between. In DNA form, the CDR3 reads TGTGCCAGCAGGGGACACGCAACTAATGAAAAACTGTTTTTT. Translation gives CASRGHATNEKLFF.

The V call is TRBV3-1, the J call TRBJ1-1, with 7 bases fitting TRBD1. Germline V gives CDR1 LGHDT, CDR2 YNNKEL (reference sequence). Trimming took 0 bases from V and 6 from J; bases not matched to a gene: 4. The CDR3 is 14 amino acids. CDR3 region: CASSQEITGAEAFF. The DNA for the CDR3 is TGTGCCAGCAGCCAAGAAATCACAGGGGCTGAAGCTTTCTTT. The variable domain in full, with the rest retrieved from reference TRBV3-1 and TRBJ1-1, is DTAVSQTPKYLVTQMGNDKSIKCEQNLGHDTMYWYKQDSKKFLKIMFSYNNKELIINETVPNRFSPKSPDKAHLNLHINSLELGDSAVYFCASSQEITGAEAFFGQGTRLTVV.

The V and J genes are TRBV10-3 and TRBJ1-5, with D hard to call. From germline, CDR1 is ENHRY and CDR2 SYGVKD. The CDR3 contains 12 residues. Between the trimmed V and J ends, which lost 10 bases and 7 bases, there was a span of 14 bases. The CDR3 spells CATSGLNQPQHF. CDR3 coding DNA: TGTGCCACTAGCGGGCTGAACCAGCCCCAGCATTTT.

CDR3 nucleotides: TGTGCCAGCTTACGGGGGGCGGTCTACAATGAGCAGTTCTTC. Residues: CASLRGAVYNEQFF. The V and J genes are TRBV2 and TRBJ2-1; TRBD2 is a possible D gene (7 bases). V lost 8 bases and J lost 3, with 14 bases in between. There are 14 residues in the CDR3. The germline CDR1 and CDR2 sequences are SNHLY and FYNNEI.